This T cell receptor beta chain is drawn from a study of T cell responses to AZD1222 COVID-19 vaccine. Study information: Pooled samples include second doses given at about 4 or 12 weeks.

The germline V and J ends were trimmed by 2 bases and 0 bases, with 8 bases remaining between them. The germline V gene encodes CDR1 ENHRY and CDR2 SYGVKD. The CDR3 has 15 amino acids. Generated by immunoSEQ multiplex PCR, the TCRdb table keeps only in-frame clones and is missing some. In the table there are approximately 130,000 clones, approximately 90% of which are singletons. The material sequenced was peripheral blood, taken on day 0 of AZD1222 vaccination. The chain recombines TRBV10-3 with TRBJ1-3; D remains unclear. The source is an adult in good health. This CDR3 reads CAISEILISGNTIYF. CDR3 DNA sequence: TGTGCCATCAGTGAGATTTTGATCTCTGGAAACACCATATATTTT.